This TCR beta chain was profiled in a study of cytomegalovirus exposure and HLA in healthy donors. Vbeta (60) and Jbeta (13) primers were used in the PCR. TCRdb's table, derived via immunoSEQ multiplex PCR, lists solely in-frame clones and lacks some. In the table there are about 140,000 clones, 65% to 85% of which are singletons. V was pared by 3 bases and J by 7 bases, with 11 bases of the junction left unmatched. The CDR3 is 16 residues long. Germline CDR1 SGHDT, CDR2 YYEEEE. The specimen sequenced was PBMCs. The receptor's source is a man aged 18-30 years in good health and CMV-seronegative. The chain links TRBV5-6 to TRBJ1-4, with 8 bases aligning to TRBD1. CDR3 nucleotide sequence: TGTGCCAGCAGCTCACCGAGGACAGGGAAGGTTGAAAAACTGTTTTTT. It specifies CASSSPRTGKVEKLFF.